This T cell receptor (beta chain) was documented in a study of regulatory T cells in long-lasting Graves disease. Investigators prepared the TCR beta libraries by applying iRepertoire HTBI primers and Arm-PCR of CDR3 regions. TCRdb reprocessed the multiplex PCR reads via MiXCR and lists one record per CDR3 protein. The sample holds 540,000 or so distinct CDR3 sequences; roughly 12% are singletons and the top ten take 10%. The time point was: newly diagnosed GD, antithyroid drugs for less than 3 months. PBMC-derived RNA was used for the TCR library. The CDR3 covers 11 residues. The V end was cut by 4 bases, the J end by 5 bases, with 7 bases between. CDR1 SQVTM and CDR2 ANQGSEA come from the germline V gene. The table lists this clonotype with a few counts. The same sample was also studied in work on T cells in Graves' hyperthyroidism and ophthalmopathy.

The sequenced sample was peripheral blood mononuclear cells (PBMCs), obtained at new diagnosis, from a patient treated with antithyroid drugs. The gene calls are TRBV29-1 and TRBJ2-3; D gene uncertain. This TCR came from a man aged 25-45 years with Graves disease. CDR3 bases: TGCAGCGTTGTCCCCCTAGATACGCAGTATTTT. Its translation: CSVVPLDTQYF.